This TCR beta chain was obtained from a study of T cell repertoires in cytomegalovirus infection. Study-wide background: Recently identified HLA-C-restricted CMV epitopes were among the peptides used.

TCRdb re-analysed the reads in MiXCR, keeping a single row per CDR3 protein. The repertoire holds fewer than 1,000,000 distinct CDR3 sequences, less than 40% seen once, with around 15% in the top ten. Study-wide findings and caveats: Cumulated frequencies of public TCR beta families served to identify carriers of CMV plus the relevant HLA.

V lost 3 bases and J lost 7; bases outside the gene matches: 13. This CDR3 is 16 amino acids long. Per germline, CDR1 LNHDA and CDR2 SQIVND (reference sequence). This clonotype was observed a few times. Its antigen is undetermined. The TCR originated in a human donor in good health (CMV status not recorded). Some clones in this sample may be carry-over from other donors' samples. The genes are TRBV19 and TRBJ1-1; 8 bases line up with TRBD1. The source material was cultured CD8+ T cells from PBMCs, sampled from culture after CMV antigen stimulation. The CDR3, as DNA: TGTGCCAGTAGTATCCCTTGGGACAGGTTCGCCGGTGAAGCTTTCTTT. As protein: CASSIPWDRFAGEAFF.